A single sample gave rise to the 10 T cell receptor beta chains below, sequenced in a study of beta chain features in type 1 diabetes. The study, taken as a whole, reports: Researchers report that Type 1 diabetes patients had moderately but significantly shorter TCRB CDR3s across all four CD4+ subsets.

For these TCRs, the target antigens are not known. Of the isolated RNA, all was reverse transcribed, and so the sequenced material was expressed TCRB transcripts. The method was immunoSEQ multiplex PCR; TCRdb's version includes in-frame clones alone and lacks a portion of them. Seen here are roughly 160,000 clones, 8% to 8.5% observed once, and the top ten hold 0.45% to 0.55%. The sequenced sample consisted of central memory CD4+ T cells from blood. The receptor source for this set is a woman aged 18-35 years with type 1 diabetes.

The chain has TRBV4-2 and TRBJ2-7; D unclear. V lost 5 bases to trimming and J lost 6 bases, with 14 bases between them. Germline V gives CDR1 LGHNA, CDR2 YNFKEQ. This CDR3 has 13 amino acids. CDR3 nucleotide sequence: TGTGCCAGCAGCGGCATACTGGGCTCCGAGCAGTACTTC. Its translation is CASSGILGSEQYF.

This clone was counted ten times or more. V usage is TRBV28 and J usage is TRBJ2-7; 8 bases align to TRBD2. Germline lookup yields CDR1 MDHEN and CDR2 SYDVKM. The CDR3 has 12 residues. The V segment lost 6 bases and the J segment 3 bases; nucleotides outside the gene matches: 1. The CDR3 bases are TGTGCCAGCAGCCGGGGGGGCTACGAGCAGTACTTC. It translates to CASSRGGYEQYF.

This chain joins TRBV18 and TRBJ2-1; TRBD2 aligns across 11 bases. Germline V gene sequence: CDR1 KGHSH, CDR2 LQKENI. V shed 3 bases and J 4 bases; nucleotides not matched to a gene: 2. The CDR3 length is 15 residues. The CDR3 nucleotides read TGTGCCAGCTCACCCACTAGCGGGGGTTACAATGAGCAGTTCTTC. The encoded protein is CASSPTSGGYNEQFF.

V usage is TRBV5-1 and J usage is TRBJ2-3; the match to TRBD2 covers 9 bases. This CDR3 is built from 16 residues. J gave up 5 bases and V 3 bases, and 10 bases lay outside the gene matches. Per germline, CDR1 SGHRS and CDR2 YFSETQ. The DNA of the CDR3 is TGCGCCAGCAGCTCGACTAGCGGAGGGTATGGAGATACGCAGTATTTT. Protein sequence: CASSSTSGGYGDTQYF.

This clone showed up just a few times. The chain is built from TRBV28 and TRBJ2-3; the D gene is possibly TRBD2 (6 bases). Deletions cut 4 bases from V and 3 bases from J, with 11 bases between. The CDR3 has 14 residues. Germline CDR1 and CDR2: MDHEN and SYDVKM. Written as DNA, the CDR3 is TGTGCCAGCAGTTCTACTAGCTTAACAGATACGCAGTATTTT. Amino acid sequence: CASSSTSLTDTQYF.

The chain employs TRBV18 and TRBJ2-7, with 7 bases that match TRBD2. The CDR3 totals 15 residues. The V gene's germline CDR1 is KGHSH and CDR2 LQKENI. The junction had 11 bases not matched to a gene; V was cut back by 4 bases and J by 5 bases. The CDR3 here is CASSQSLGGVDEQYF. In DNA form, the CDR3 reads TGTGCCAGCTCACAGTCTTTGGGAGGGGTCGACGAGCAGTACTTC.

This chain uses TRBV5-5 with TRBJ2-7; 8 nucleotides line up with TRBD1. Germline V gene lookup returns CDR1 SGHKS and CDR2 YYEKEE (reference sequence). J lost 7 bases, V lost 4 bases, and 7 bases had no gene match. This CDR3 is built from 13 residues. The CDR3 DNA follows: TGTGCCAGCAGCACCGACAGGGGACGGGAGCAGTACTTC. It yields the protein CASSTDRGREQYF. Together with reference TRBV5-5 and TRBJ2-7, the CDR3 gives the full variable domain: DAGVTQSPTHLIKTRGQQVTLRCSPISGHKSVSWYQQVLGQGPQFIFQYYEKEERGRGNFPDRFSARQFPNYSSELNVNALLLGDSALYLCASSTDRGREQYFGPGTRLTVT.

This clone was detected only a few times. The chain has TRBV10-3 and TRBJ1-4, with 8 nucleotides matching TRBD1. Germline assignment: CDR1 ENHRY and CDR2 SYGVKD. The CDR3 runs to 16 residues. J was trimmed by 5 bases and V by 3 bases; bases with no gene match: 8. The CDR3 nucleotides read TGTGCCATCAGTGATAAAAACAGGGGGACGAATGAAAAACTGTTTTTT. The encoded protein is CAISDKNRGTNEKLFF.

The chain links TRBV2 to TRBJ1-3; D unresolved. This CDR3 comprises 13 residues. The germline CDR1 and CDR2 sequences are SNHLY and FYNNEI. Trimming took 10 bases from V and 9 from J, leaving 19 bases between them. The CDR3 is CATTQGRDGTIYF. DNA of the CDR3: TGTGCCACTACGCAAGGGAGGGATGGCACCATATATTTT.

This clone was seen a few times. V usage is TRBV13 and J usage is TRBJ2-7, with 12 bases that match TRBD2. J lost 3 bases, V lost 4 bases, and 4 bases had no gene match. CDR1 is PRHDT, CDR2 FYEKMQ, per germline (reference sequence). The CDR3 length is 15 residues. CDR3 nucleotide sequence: TGTGCCAGCAGCTCAAGGACTAGCGGGGTCTACGAGCAGTACTTC. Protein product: CASSSRTSGVYEQYF.